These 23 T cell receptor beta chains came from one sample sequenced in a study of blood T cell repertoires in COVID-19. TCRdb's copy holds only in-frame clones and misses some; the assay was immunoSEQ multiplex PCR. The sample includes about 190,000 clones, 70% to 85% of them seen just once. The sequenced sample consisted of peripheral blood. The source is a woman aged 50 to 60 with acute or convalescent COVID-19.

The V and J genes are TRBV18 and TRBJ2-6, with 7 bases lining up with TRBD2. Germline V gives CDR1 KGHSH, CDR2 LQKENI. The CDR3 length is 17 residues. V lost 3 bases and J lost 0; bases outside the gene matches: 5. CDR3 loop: CASSPTGGFSGANVLTF. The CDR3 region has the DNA TGTGCCAGCTCACCCACGGGGGGTTTCTCTGGGGCCAACGTCCTGACTTTC.

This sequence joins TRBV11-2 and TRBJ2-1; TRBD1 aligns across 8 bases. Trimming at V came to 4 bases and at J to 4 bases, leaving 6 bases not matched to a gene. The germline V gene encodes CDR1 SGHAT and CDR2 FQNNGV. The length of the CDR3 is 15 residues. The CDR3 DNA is TGTGCCAGCAGCTGGGGGACAGGAAAATACAATGAGCAGTTCTTC. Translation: CASSWGTGKYNEQFF.

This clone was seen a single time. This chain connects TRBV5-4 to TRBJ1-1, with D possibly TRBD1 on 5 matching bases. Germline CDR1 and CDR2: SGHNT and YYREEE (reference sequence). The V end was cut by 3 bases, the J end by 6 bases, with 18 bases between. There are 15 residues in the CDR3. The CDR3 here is CASSSGTAGTAEAFF. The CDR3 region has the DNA TGTGCCAGCAGCTCGGGGACTGCAGGGACGGCTGAAGCTTTCTTT.

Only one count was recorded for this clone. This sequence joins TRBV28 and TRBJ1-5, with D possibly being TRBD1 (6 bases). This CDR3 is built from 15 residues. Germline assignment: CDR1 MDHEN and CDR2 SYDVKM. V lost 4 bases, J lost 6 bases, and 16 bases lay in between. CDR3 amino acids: CASSSQGPFSQPQHF. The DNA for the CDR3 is TGTGCCAGCAGTTCCCAGGGGCCCTTTAGTCAGCCCCAGCATTTT.

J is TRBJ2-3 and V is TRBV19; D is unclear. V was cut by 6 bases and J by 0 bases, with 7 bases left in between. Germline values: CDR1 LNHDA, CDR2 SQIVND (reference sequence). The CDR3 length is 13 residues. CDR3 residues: CASRGVSTDTQYF. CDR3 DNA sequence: TGTGCCAGTAGGGGCGTGAGCACAGATACGCAGTATTTT.

The CDR3 sequence: CASSPQTGTHIEAFF. CDR3 DNA sequence: TGTGCCAGCTCACCACAGACAGGGACCCACATTGAAGCTTTCTTT. The J gene is TRBJ1-1, the V gene TRBV18, with 7 nucleotides matching TRBD1. CDR3 size: 15 residues. The germline V gene encodes CDR1 KGHSH and CDR2 LQKENI. J was trimmed by 7 bases and V by 1 base; bases with no gene match: 9.

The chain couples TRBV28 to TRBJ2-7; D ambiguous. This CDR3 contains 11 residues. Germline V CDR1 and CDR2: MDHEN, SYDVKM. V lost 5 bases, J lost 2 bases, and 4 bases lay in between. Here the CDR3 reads CASSETYEQYF. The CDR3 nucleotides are TGTGCCAGCAGTGAGACCTACGAGCAGTACTTC.

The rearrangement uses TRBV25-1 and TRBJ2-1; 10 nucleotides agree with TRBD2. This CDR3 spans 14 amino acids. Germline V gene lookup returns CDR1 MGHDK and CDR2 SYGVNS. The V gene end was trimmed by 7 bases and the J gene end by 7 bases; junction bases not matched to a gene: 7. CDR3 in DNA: TGTGCCAGCAACCCCAGCGGGAGGGTTAATGAGCAGTTCTTC. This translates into CASNPSGRVNEQFF.

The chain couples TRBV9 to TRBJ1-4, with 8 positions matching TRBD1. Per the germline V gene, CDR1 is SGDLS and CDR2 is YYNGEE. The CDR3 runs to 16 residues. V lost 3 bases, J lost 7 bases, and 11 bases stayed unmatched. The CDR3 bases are TGTGCCAGCAGCGGCGGCAGGGGGCGGGAGGGTGAAAAACTGTTTTTT. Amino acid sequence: CASSGGRGREGEKLFF.

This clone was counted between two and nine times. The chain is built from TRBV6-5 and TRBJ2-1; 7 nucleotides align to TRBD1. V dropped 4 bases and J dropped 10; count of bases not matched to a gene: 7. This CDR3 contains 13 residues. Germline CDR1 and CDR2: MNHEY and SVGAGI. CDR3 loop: CASSSGTAREQFF. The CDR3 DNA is TGTGCCAGCAGTTCGGGGACAGCGAGGGAGCAGTTCTTC.

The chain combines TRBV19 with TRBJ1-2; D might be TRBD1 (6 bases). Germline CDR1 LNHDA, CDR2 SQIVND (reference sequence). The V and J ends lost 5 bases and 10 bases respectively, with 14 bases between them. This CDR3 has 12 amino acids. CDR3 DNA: TGTGCCAGTAGTCCTGGCGACAGGCTCTACACCTTC. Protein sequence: CASSPGDRLYTF.

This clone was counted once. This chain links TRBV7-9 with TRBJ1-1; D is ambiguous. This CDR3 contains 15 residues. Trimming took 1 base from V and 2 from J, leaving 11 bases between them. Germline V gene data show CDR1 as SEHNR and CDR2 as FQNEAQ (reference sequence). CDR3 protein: CASSLVQAINTEAFF. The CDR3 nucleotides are TGTGCCAGCAGCTTAGTGCAAGCGATAAACACTGAAGCTTTCTTT.

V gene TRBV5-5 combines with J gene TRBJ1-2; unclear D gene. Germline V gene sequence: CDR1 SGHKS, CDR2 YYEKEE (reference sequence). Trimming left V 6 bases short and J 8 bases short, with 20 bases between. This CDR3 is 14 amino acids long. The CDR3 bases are TGTGCCAGCAACTCACCCAGTGAGGGTTGGGGCTACACCTTC. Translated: CASNSPSEGWGYTF.

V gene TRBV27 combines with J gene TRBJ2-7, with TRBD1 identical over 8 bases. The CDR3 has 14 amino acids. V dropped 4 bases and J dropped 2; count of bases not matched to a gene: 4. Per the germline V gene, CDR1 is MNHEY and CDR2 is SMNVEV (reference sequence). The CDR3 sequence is CASSWSGQAYEQYF. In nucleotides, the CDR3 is TGTGCCAGCAGTTGGTCGGGACAGGCCTACGAGCAGTACTTC.

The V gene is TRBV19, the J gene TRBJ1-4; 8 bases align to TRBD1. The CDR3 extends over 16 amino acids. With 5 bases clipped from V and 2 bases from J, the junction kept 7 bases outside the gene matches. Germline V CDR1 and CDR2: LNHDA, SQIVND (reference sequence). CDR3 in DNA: TGTGCCAGTAGTCCCTTGACAGGGGTCACTAATGAAAAACTGTTTTTT. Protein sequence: CASSPLTGVTNEKLFF.

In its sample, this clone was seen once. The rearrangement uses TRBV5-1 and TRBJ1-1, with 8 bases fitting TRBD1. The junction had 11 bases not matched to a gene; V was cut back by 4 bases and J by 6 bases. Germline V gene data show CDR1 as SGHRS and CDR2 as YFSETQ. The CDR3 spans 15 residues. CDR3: CASSLGTGGAAEAFF. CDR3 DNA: TGCGCCAGCAGCCTGGGGACAGGTGGAGCGGCTGAAGCTTTCTTT.

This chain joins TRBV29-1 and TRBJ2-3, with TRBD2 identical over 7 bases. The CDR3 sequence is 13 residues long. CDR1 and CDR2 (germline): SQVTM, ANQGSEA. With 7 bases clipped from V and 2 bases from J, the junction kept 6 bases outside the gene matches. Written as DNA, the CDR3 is TGCAGCGAGGCGGGAGCCCTCACAGATACGCAGTATTTT. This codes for CSEAGALTDTQYF.

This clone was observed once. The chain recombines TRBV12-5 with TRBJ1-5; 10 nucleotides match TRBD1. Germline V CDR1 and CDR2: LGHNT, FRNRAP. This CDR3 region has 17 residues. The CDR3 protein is CGGTHMTGGYSNQPQHF. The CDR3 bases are TGTGGGGGAACCCACATGACAGGGGGCTATAGCAATCAGCCCCAGCATTTT.

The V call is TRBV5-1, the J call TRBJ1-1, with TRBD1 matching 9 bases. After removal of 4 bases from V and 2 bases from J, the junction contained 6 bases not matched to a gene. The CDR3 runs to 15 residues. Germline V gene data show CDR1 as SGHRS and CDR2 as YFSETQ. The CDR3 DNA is TGCGCCAGCAGCCCCGGGGACAGGGATAACACTGAAGCTTTCTTT. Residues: CASSPGDRDNTEAFF. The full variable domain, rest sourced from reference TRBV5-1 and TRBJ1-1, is KAGVTQTPRYLIKTRGQQVTLSCSPISGHRSVSWYQQTPGQGLQFLFEYFSETQRNKGNFPGRFSGRQFSNSRSEMNVSTLELGDSALYLCASSPGDRDNTEAFFGQGTRLTVV.

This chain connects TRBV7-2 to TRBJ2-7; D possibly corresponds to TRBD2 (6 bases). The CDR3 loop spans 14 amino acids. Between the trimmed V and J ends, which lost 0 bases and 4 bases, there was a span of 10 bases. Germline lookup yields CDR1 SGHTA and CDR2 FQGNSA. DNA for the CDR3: TGTGCCAGCAGCTTAGCGCGGGGTCCTTACGAGCAGTACTTC. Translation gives CASSLARGPYEQYF. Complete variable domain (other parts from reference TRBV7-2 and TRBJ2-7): GAGVSQSPSNKVTEKGKDVELRCDPISGHTALYWYRQSLGQGLEFLIYFQGNSAPDKSGLPSDRFSAERTGGSVSTLTIQRTQQEDSAVYLCASSLARGPYEQYFGPGTRLTVT.

Here the CDR3 reads CASGGIYGYTF. The CDR3, as DNA: TGTGCCAGCGGAGGTATCTATGGCTACACCTTC. The J gene is TRBJ1-2, the V gene TRBV27; D gene ambiguous. Germline values: CDR1 MNHEY, CDR2 SMNVEV (reference sequence). CDR3 length: 11 residues. The germline V and J ends were trimmed by 8 bases and 4 bases, with 8 bases remaining between them.

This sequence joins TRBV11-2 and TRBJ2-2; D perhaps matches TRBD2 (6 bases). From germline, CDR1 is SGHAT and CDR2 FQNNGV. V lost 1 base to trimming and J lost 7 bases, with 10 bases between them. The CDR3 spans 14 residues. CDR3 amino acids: CASSLGGVVGELFF. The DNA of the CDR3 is TGTGCCAGCAGCTTAGGCGGGGTGGTCGGGGAGCTGTTTTTT.

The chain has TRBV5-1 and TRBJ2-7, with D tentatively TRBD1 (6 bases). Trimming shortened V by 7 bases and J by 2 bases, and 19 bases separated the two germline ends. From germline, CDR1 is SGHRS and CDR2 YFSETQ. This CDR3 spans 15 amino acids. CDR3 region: CASSTTGLTAYEQYF. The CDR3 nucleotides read TGCGCCAGCTCCACTACAGGGCTGACAGCCTACGAGCAGTACTTC.